This TCR beta chain was documented in a study of breast tumors, draining lymph nodes, adjacent tissues. This clonotype was counted at least ten times. The V end lost 4 bases, the J end lost 0 bases, and 8 bases lay between the germline ends. Germline V gene sequence: CDR1 SGHRS, CDR2 YFSETQ. The CDR3 is made up of 14 amino acids. Axillary draining lymph nodes of breast cancer patients supplied the node samples. TCRdb redid the calling of the multiplex PCR reads with MiXCR, one entry per CDR3 protein. The sample has approximately 210,000 distinct CDR3 sequences, approximately 30% seen once. This chain uses TRBV5-1 with TRBJ1-3; D remains unclear. What was sequenced was axillary lymph node tissue. The clonotype comes from a female donor with breast cancer. Some clones in this sample may be carry-over from other donors' samples. CDR3 residues: CASSPQNSGNTIYF. CDR3 nucleotides: TGCGCCAGCAGCCCGCAGAACTCTGGAAACACCATATATTTT. Supplemented by reference TRBV5-1 and TRBJ1-3, the full variable domain reads KAGVTQTPRYLIKTRGQQVTLSCSPISGHRSVSWYQQTPGQGLQFLFEYFSETQRNKGNFPGRFSGRQFSNSRSEMNVSTLELGDSALYLCASSPQNSGNTIYFGEGSWLTVV.